One sample yielded the 18 T cell receptor beta chains listed below, sequenced in a study of shared clonotypes between healthy human individuals. Sequencing used immunoSEQ multiplex PCR; TCRdb keeps in-frame clones, though not all of them. Of more than 2 million clones listed, about 95% are singletons. Terminally differentiated effector memory CD45RA+ cells were left out of the naive CD8 fraction, which was CD45RO-negative and positively selected for CCR7. Sequencing used naive CD8+ T cells sorted from blood. These receptors were taken from a man aged 18 to 29 in good health.

The V call is TRBV6-6, the J call TRBJ1-5; the match to TRBD1 covers 7 bases. The V gene's germline CDR1 is MNHNY and CDR2 SVGAGI (reference sequence). The CDR3 consists of 15 residues. V lost 8 bases to trimming and J lost 3 bases; unmatched junction nucleotides: 10. The CDR3 DNA sequence: TGTGCCAGCGGACAGGTGGGGGCTTTCAATCAGCCCCAGCATTTT. Translated: CASGQVGAFNQPQHF.

The chain recombines TRBV28 with TRBJ2-5; perhaps D is TRBD1 or TRBD2 (6 bases each). V lost 10 bases and J lost 5, with 14 bases in between. Germline-derived CDR1 and CDR2 are MDHEN and SYDVKM. The CDR3 covers 12 residues. The CDR3 DNA reads TGTGCCACCGAAGGGGGGATTGAGACCCAGTACTTC. Protein sequence: CATEGGIETQYF.

Concerning this clone: Other DNA variants within this sample encode the same CDR3. V is TRBV6-5 and J is TRBJ2-7; D uncertain. Germline CDR1 is MNHEY and CDR2 is SVGAGI. Trimming took off 2 bases at V and 3 bases at J, with 8 bases between the two ends. The CDR3 runs to 13 residues. CDR3 residues: CASSYGSGYEQYF. CDR3 coding DNA: TGTGCCAGCAGTTACGGGTCGGGCTACGAGCAGTACTTC.

The rearrangement links TRBV7-9 to TRBJ2-3; D ambiguous. Trimming took off 5 bases at V and 3 bases at J, with 6 bases between the two ends. Per germline, CDR1 SEHNR and CDR2 FQNEAQ (reference sequence). This CDR3 contains 12 residues. The CDR3 bases are TGTGCCAGCAGCCAGAGAACAGATACGCAGTATTTT. Its translation: CASSQRTDTQYF. Together with reference TRBV7-9 and TRBJ2-3, the CDR3 gives the full variable domain: DTGVSQNPRHKITKRGQNVTFRCDPISEHNRLYWYRQTLGQGPEFLTYFQNEAQLEKSRLLSDRFSAERPKGSFSTLEIQRTEQGDSAMYLCASSQRTDTQYFGPGTRLTVL.

V usage is TRBV5-1 and J usage is TRBJ2-7; D is ambiguous. The CDR3 contains 14 residues. V was clipped by 0 bases and J by 0 bases, with 7 bases between them. Germline V gene data show CDR1 as SGHRS and CDR2 as YFSETQ. CDR3 amino acids: CASSLESLSYEQYF. The DNA of the CDR3 is TGCGCCAGCAGCTTGGAAAGCCTCTCCTACGAGCAGTACTTC.

The V call is TRBV9, the J call TRBJ2-2; D is unclear. Germline CDR1 and CDR2: SGDLS and YYNGEE. This CDR3 comprises 13 residues. The V gene lost 3 bases and the J gene lost 4 bases, with 7 bases spanning the gap. This CDR3 is CASSGIVTGELFF. In DNA, the CDR3 is TGTGCCAGCAGCGGGATCGTCACCGGGGAGCTGTTTTTT.

V and J are TRBV30 and TRBJ1-5; perhaps TRBD1 as D (6 bases). Germline V gives CDR1 GTSNPN, CDR2 SVGIG (reference sequence). Trimming shortened V by 8 bases and J by 5 bases, and 22 bases separated the two germline ends. This CDR3 has 15 residues. In nucleotides, the CDR3 is TGTGCCCTCACTACCCGGGGCGGGGGCGATCAGCCCCAGCATTTT. Amino acids: CALTTRGGGDQPQHF.

The rearrangement links TRBV7-9 to TRBJ2-5, with D uncertain. Germline V gene lookup returns CDR1 SEHNR and CDR2 FQNEAQ (reference sequence). V dropped 2 bases and J dropped 1 base, with 11 bases sitting between them. This CDR3 has 15 amino acids. CDR3 coding DNA: TGTGCCAGCAGCTTACTACAGCTGCTCCAAGAGACCCAGTACTTC. It specifies CASSLLQLLQETQYF.

The chain carries TRBV9 and TRBJ2-2; either TRBD1 or TRBD2 may fit D (5 bases each). This CDR3 spans 15 amino acids. The V gene lost 3 bases and the J gene lost 5 bases, with 14 bases spanning the gap. Germline V CDR1 and CDR2: SGDLS, YYNGEE. Here the CDR3 reads CASSDGGLNTGELFF. The DNA for the CDR3 is TGTGCCAGCAGCGATGGGGGTCTTAATACCGGGGAGCTGTTTTTT.

The chain recombines TRBV14 with TRBJ2-3; 9 nucleotides agree with TRBD1. Germline V gene lookup returns CDR1 SGHDN and CDR2 FVKESK. The CDR3 length is 16 residues. The J segment lost 5 bases and the V segment lost 0 bases, leaving 6 bases of the junction unmatched. The CDR3 nucleotides are TGTGCCAGCAGCCAAGATCCGGGACAGGGATTAGATACGCAGTATTTT. Amino acid sequence: CASSQDPGQGLDTQYF. Supplemented by reference TRBV14 and TRBJ2-3, the full variable domain reads EAGVTQFPSHSVIEKGQTVTLRCDPISGHDNLYWYRRVMGKEIKFLLHFVKESKQDESGMPNNRFLAERTGGTYSTLKVQPAELEDSGVYFCASSQDPGQGLDTQYFGPGTRLTVL.

The chain combines TRBV7-6 with TRBJ2-7; 7 bases match TRBD1. J gave up 6 bases and V 1 base, and 6 bases lay outside the gene matches. Germline loops: CDR1 SGHVS, CDR2 FNYEAQ. There are 14 residues in the CDR3. In nucleotides, the CDR3 is TGTGCCAGCAGCTTAGGGCAGGGGGTCCTCGAGCAGTACTTC. It specifies CASSLGQGVLEQYF.

The chain couples TRBV10-3 to TRBJ2-3; D tentatively reads TRBD1 or TRBD2 (5 bases each). Trimming stripped 2 bases from V and 0 bases from J, with 6 bases between. Per germline, CDR1 ENHRY and CDR2 SYGVKD. The CDR3 length is 14 residues. CDR3: CAISEEGSTDTQYF. The CDR3 nucleotides are TGTGCCATCAGTGAGGAGGGGAGCACAGATACGCAGTATTTT.

The rearrangement joins TRBV5-1 to TRBJ2-1, with 10 bases that match TRBD1. The CDR3 runs 16 residues. Germline V gene sequence: CDR1 SGHRS, CDR2 YFSETQ. J gave up 3 bases and V 3 bases, and 6 bases lay outside the gene matches. CDR3 nucleotides: TGCGCCAGCAGCTCCGGGACAGGGGAACGCTACAATGAGCAGTTCTTC. Its translation: CASSSGTGERYNEQFF.

This clone was counted a single time. The chain employs TRBV6-1 and TRBJ2-7, with 7 bases aligning to TRBD1. Per germline, CDR1 MNHNS and CDR2 SASEGT. The CDR3 runs 13 residues. J gave up 2 bases and V 10 bases, and 8 bases lay outside the gene matches. CDR3 coding DNA: TGTGCCACCCCAGGGGGACAGACCTACGAGCAGTACTTC. Translated: CATPGGQTYEQYF.

The rearrangement uses TRBV11-2 and TRBJ2-7, with D possibly being TRBD1 or TRBD2 (6 bases each). The CDR3 runs 13 residues. Germline CDR1 reads SGHAT; CDR2 reads FQNNGV. Deletions cut 2 bases from V and 3 bases from J, with 8 bases between. The CDR3 loop reads CASSLRGDYEQYF. CDR3 nucleotide sequence: TGTGCCAGCAGCTTAAGGGGGGACTACGAGCAGTACTTC.

The rearrangement joins TRBV27 to TRBJ2-7; 11 bases line up with TRBD2. CDR1 is MNHEY and CDR2 is SMNVEV in the germline V gene (reference sequence). J was trimmed by 2 bases and V by 5 bases; bases with no gene match: 5. CDR3 length equals 15 residues. CDR3 nucleotide sequence: TGTGCCAGCAGTATAGCGGGAGGGCACCCCTACGAGCAGTACTTC. It encodes CASSIAGGHPYEQYF.

The gene calls are TRBV4-3 and TRBJ2-7, with D maybe TRBD2 (6 bases). The CDR3 is made up of 17 amino acids. Trimming took off 4 bases at V and 1 base at J, with 20 bases between the two ends. Per the germline V gene, CDR1 is LGHNA and CDR2 is YSLEER. The CDR3 nucleotides are TGCGCCAGCAGCCTCGACTCTGCGGGGCAGGGTTCCTACGAGCAGTACTTC. Translation: CASSLDSAGQGSYEQYF.

Regarding this clone: Other DNA sequences in the same sample also yield this CDR3. The chain is built from TRBV4-3 and TRBJ1-1; TRBD1 might be the D (5 bases). The CDR3 consists of 14 residues. CDR1 is LGHNA and CDR2 is YSLEER in the germline V gene. Trimming took off 1 base at V and 5 bases at J, with 11 bases between the two ends. The CDR3 reads CASSQVGAGTEAFF. The CDR3 nucleotides read TGCGCCAGCAGCCAAGTCGGGGCAGGGACTGAAGCTTTCTTT.